Listed below are T cell receptor beta chains from one sample, sequenced in a study of blood T cell repertoires in COVID-19. TCRdb keeps only in-frame clones here, not all; method: immunoSEQ multiplex PCR. Of hundreds of thousands of clones listed, around 90% are singletons. The sample taken for sequencing was peripheral blood. These receptors originate from a woman aged 25 to 39 with COVID-19, enrolled during active disease. The CDR3 runs from the conserved cysteine through the conserved F or W. A D gene is named only where the DNA matches it firmly.

D gene	V gene	J gene	CDR3 protein	CDR3 DNA
-	TRBV7-9	TRBJ1-2	CASSPRINRIGNYGYTF	TGTGCCAGCAGCCCGAGAATTAACAGGATAGGGAACTATGGCTACACCTTC
TRBD1	TRBV27	TRBJ1-6	CASTPGGPNSPLHF	TGTGCCAGCACCCCAGGGGGCCCTAATTCACCCCTCCACTTT
TRBD2	TRBV5-1	TRBJ2-3	CASSLYHAGGEDTQYF	TGCGCCAGCAGCTTGTATCATGCGGGAGGGGAAGATACGCAGTATTTT
-	TRBV6-1	TRBJ2-1	CASSEASLYNEQFF	TGTGCCAGCAGTGAAGCAAGCCTCTACAATGAGCAGTTCTTC
-	TRBV6-5	TRBJ2-1	CASSTGTLQFF	TGTGCCAGCAGTACCGGGACTCTGCAGTTCTTC
-	TRBV29-1	TRBJ2-1	CSVEGARVNEQFF	TGCAGCGTTGAGGGGGCGCGTGTAAATGAGCAGTTCTTC
TRBD2	TRBV29-1	TRBJ2-1	CSVERTTSGEEGEQFF	TGCAGCGTTGAGCGGACGACTAGCGGGGAGGAGGGTGAGCAGTTCTTC
-	TRBV6-1	TRBJ2-5	CASSEGGPPRETQYF	TGTGCCAGCAGTGAGGGGGGACCACCCAGAGAGACCCAGTACTTC
TRBD1	TRBV4-2	TRBJ1-5	CASSQGTGNSNQPQHF	TGTGCCAGCAGCCAAGGGACAGGGAATAGCAATCAGCCCCAGCATTTT
-	TRBV5-4	TRBJ1-2	CASSTLGYGEGGYGYTF	TGTGCCAGCAGCACCCTTGGGTACGGCGAGGGAGGCTATGGCTACACCTTC